Presented here are 18 T cell receptor beta chains from one specimen sequenced in a study of siplizumab effects on memory and regulatory T cells. Sequenced by immunoSEQ multiplex PCR; TCRdb stores in-frame clones only, minus some. The sample includes some 96,000 clones, 94% seen only once; the top ten take 1% to 1.5%. The source material was non-Treg CD4+ T cells sorted from blood. The receptor set was obtained from a human donor in good health.

The chain is built from TRBV29-1 and TRBJ1-2, with TRBD1 matching 9 bases. Looked up from germline, CDR1 is SQVTM and CDR2 is ANQGSEA. The CDR3 sequence is 12 residues long. V lost 6 bases and J lost 6; bases outside the gene matches: 5. CDR3 nucleotides: TGCAGCGTCGCCGGACAGGGGAATGGCTACACCTTC. Protein product: CSVAGQGNGYTF.

This chain links TRBV6-5 with TRBJ2-1, with D unclear. V lost 7 bases and J 10 bases, leaving 14 bases between the germline ends. This CDR3 has 12 amino acids. CDR1 MNHEY and CDR2 SVGAGI come from the germline V gene. CDR3 in DNA: TGTGCCAGCACCCTTTATGGGGAAGAGCAGTTCTTC. Protein: CASTLYGEEQFF.

The CDR3 DNA sequence: TGCGCCAGCAGCTTTTGGGACAGGGACACGAATTGCAATCAGCCCCAGCATTTT. Translating gives CASSFWDRDTNCNQPQHF. V usage is TRBV5-1 and J usage is TRBJ1-5; 9 nucleotides line up with TRBD1. The germline V gene has CDR1 SGHRS and CDR2 YFSETQ. This CDR3 contains 18 residues. Germline trimming cut 2 bases from V and 2 bases from J; bases unmatched to any gene: 11.

This clone was seen a single time. The genes are TRBV7-9 and TRBJ2-5; a possible D gene is TRBD1 (6 bases). Germline-derived CDR1 and CDR2 are SEHNR and FQNEAQ (reference sequence). The length of the CDR3 is 13 residues. Trimming stripped 4 bases from V and 4 bases from J, with 10 bases between. As DNA, the CDR3 is TGTGCCAGCAGCTCAACAGGGAGAGAGACCCAGTACTTC. Encoded protein: CASSSTGRETQYF.

This clone was found a few times. This rearrangement joins TRBV10-3 to TRBJ2-1; 8 positions match TRBD2. Unmatched junction bases numbered 11, after V lost 6 bases and J lost 10 bases. The length of the CDR3 is 14 residues. Germline-derived CDR1 and CDR2 are ENHRY and SYGVKD. The CDR3 DNA follows: TGTGCCATCAGCCCCTCTAGCGGGCGTTGGGAGCAGTTCTTC. Encoded protein: CAISPSSGRWEQFF.

The chain uses TRBV11-2 and TRBJ2-2; maybe TRBD1 (5 bases). The CDR3 length is 16 residues. The V gene lost 6 bases and the J gene lost 2 bases, with 16 bases spanning the gap. Germline V lookup: CDR1 SGHAT, CDR2 FQNNGV. The CDR3 DNA reads TGTGCCAGCAGACAATCTGGGGCCCTTAACACCGGGGAGCTGTTTTTT. It is translated as CASRQSGALNTGELFF.

This chain joins TRBV25-1 and TRBJ2-1; D gene unclear. V was cut by 6 bases and J by 5 bases, with 11 bases left in between. Germline V lookup: CDR1 MGHDK, CDR2 SYGVNS. This CDR3 has 13 amino acids. DNA of the CDR3: TGTGCCAGCAGACTACTCGGACACAATGAGCAGTTCTTC. Protein: CASRLLGHNEQFF.

The chain carries TRBV10-3 and TRBJ2-5, with 12 bases fitting TRBD2. CDR1 is ENHRY and CDR2 is SYGVKD in the germline V gene. The CDR3 has 15 residues. After removal of 3 bases from V and 5 bases from J, the junction contained 4 bases not matched to a gene. This CDR3 reads CAISDTTSGGETQYF. CDR3 bases: TGTGCCATCAGTGATACAACTAGCGGGGGGGAGACCCAGTACTTC.

V usage is TRBV5-6 and J usage is TRBJ2-3; D possibly corresponds to TRBD2 (5 bases). From germline, CDR1 is SGHDT and CDR2 YYEEEE. The CDR3 is 13 amino acids. V shed 4 bases and J shed 5 bases, with 11 bases lying between them. The CDR3: CASSLTAGDTQYF. As DNA, the CDR3 is TGTGCCAGCAGCCTAACGGCGGGAGATACGCAGTATTTT.

J is TRBJ2-3 and V is TRBV2, with a weak D call TRBD2 (6 bases). The length of the CDR3 is 13 residues. Trimming left V 6 bases short and J 2 bases short, with 9 bases between. Germline V gene lookup returns CDR1 SNHLY and CDR2 FYNNEI. CDR3: CASRWGDTDTQYF. Written as DNA, the CDR3 is TGTGCCAGCAGATGGGGGGACACAGATACGCAGTATTTT.

The chain recombines TRBV1 with TRBJ2-7; TRBD1, as called in the table, went unchecked against the DNA. TRBV1 is labeled a pseudogene. This CDR3 comprises 14 residues. CDR3 sequence (DNA): TGCACCAGCAGCCAGCGGGACAGGGAATACGAGCAGTACTTC. It yields the protein CTSSQRDREYEQYF.

About this clone: Additional DNA sequences in this sample encode the identical CDR3. The rearrangement links TRBV28 to TRBJ2-3; D is ambiguous. The germline V and J ends were trimmed by 3 bases and 3 bases, with 4 bases remaining between them. Germline V gene sequence: CDR1 MDHEN, CDR2 SYDVKM. This CDR3 spans 12 amino acids. Here the CDR3 DNA reads TGTGCCAGCAGTTTGAGTACAGATACGCAGTATTTT. As protein: CASSLSTDTQYF.

The rearrangement joins TRBV9 to TRBJ2-3; 8 bases are shared with TRBD2. The trim removed 3 bases at V and 8 bases at J, leaving 2 bases unmatched. Germline CDR1 SGDLS, CDR2 YYNGEE. The CDR3 length is 12 residues. CDR3 in amino acids: CASSAGGGTQYF. CDR3 DNA sequence: TGTGCCAGCAGCGCGGGAGGGGGTACGCAGTATTTT.

The V gene is TRBV7-3, the J gene TRBJ2-2; TRBD1 matches 9 bases. Germline CDR1 SGHTA, CDR2 FQGTGA. V lost 5 bases to trimming and J lost 0 bases; unmatched junction nucleotides: 7. This CDR3 contains 17 residues. The CDR3 reads CASSAQGAASNTGELFF. DNA for the CDR3: TGTGCCAGCAGCGCACAGGGGGCGGCTTCGAACACCGGGGAGCTGTTTTTT.

J is TRBJ2-1 and V is TRBV10-3; D gene ambiguous. Between the trimmed V and J ends, which lost 4 bases and 5 bases, there was a span of 6 bases. The germline CDR1 and CDR2 sequences are ENHRY and SYGVKD. This CDR3 has 12 residues. CDR3 sequence reads: CAISAVDNEQFF. The CDR3 DNA is TGTGCCATCAGTGCTGTAGACAATGAGCAGTTCTTC.

This clone was seen a single time. The chain couples TRBV5-1 to TRBJ1-1, with 9 positions matching TRBD1. Germline V gene sequence: CDR1 SGHRS, CDR2 YFSETQ. The length of the CDR3 is 15 residues. V shed 3 bases and J 0 bases; nucleotides not matched to a gene: 3. CDR3 in DNA: TGCGCCAGCAGCTCACAGGGGGCCATGAACACTGAAGCTTTCTTT. Amino acids: CASSSQGAMNTEAFF.

V and J are TRBV18 and TRBJ1-1, with 8 bases lining up with TRBD1. V shed 3 bases and J 5 bases; nucleotides not matched to a gene: 5. This CDR3 has 14 residues. The germline gives CDR1 KGHSH, CDR2 LQKENI. CDR3 sequence (DNA): TGTGCCAGCTCACCTATGACAGGGGAGACTGAAGCTTTCTTT. Amino acids: CASSPMTGETEAFF.

The chain's CDR3 is CASSYGTGGSTDTQYF. The CDR3 DNA is TGTGCCAGCAGCTACGGGACAGGGGGTAGCACAGATACGCAGTATTTT. The V call is TRBV5-4, the J call TRBJ2-3; TRBD1 aligns across 11 bases. The ends lost 3 bases at V and 0 bases at J; junction bases unmatched: 3. Per germline, CDR1 SGHNT and CDR2 YYREEE (reference sequence). The CDR3 consists of 16 residues.